This TCR beta chain was sequenced during a study of CD8 T cells in Susac syndrome (dated by TCRdb to the late 2010s). About the full investigation: Repertoire sequencing was used to test whether CD8+ T cell activation and differentiation in Susac syndrome was antigen driven. The study compared CD8+ T cell repertoire clonality among 11 to 12 healthy donors, roughly 14 Susac syndrome patients and 15 multiple sclerosis patients.

RNA was extracted using the RNeasy kit, and roughly 0.45 to 1 ug of the RNA was reverse transcribed with random hexamers. The immunoSEQ multiplex PCR assay, covering 54 Vbeta and 13 Jbeta segments, was used to amplify TCR beta CDR3 regions. PCR amplification bias was corrected using a synthetic template baseline for primer optimization and computational correction. Per the original workflow: Only productive sequences were kept, with reads annotated to V, D and J genes according to IMGT and analyzed in immunoSEQ Analyzer. To calculate clonality, Shannon entropy was normalized by log2 of the number of productive unique sequences and then subtracted from one. For each patient and control, public and private clones were evaluated within the 100 most prevalent clones. Clones were defined as Susac-specific if absent from the healthy and MS cohorts, from around 1,000 published viral clones and from other ImmuneACCESS disease sequences. Starting from the raw public reads, TCRdb applied fastp trimming at Q25, assembled clones with MiXCR and retained in-frame beta chains. Each entry merges the rows of one CDR3 protein and shows their most common DNA and genes. The V and J calls were not made by the authors but by TCRdb's processing. For this sample there are about 290,000 distinct CDR3 sequences; 75% to 90% appear just once. The ten biggest clones cover approximately 0.18% of the sample.

Peripheral blood CD8+ and CD4+ T cells from healthy donors, Susac syndrome patients and multiple sclerosis patients were profiled by high-throughput TCR beta sequencing. Treatment-naive patients with stable or active relapsing-remitting disease fulfilling revised McDonald criteria were used as multiple sclerosis controls. Bulk CD8+ and CD4+ T cells were purified by magnetic negative isolation, while CD8+ TEMRA cells were enriched using FACS. Blood was drawn into EDTA tubes, processed within 24 hours, and PBMCs were isolated by density gradient centrifugation. PBMCs destined for TCR sequencing were cryopreserved in liquid nitrogen and later thawed in a 37 °C water bath. Purity of sorted or isolated CD4+, CD8+ and CD8+ TEMRA cells was at least 90%. Study-wide findings and limitations: The number of individuals in the TCR sequencing and HLA analysis was recognized as being relatively small.

On this clonotype itself: There is no known antigen for this receptor. Per-base quality was not reported, and no clone a single base away is much larger than it.

The CDR3 runs 12 residues from the cysteine to the phenylalanine. Of all the DNA, just the CDR3 is kept, 36 bases in frame from base 1. From a lookup of the germline V gene, CDR1 and CDR2 are SNHLY and FYNNEI. V was cut back by 11 bases and J by 3 bases, leaving a gap of 10 bases between them. This receptor was taken from a human donor with multiple sclerosis. The sample comprised CD8+ T cells from PBMCs. The chain joins TRBV2 to TRBJ2-2, with the D segment possibly TRBD1 or TRBD2, each aligning over 5 bases. DNA sequence: TGTGCCGATCTGGGGGACACCGGGGAGCTGTTTTTT. The encoded protein is CADLGDTGELFF.